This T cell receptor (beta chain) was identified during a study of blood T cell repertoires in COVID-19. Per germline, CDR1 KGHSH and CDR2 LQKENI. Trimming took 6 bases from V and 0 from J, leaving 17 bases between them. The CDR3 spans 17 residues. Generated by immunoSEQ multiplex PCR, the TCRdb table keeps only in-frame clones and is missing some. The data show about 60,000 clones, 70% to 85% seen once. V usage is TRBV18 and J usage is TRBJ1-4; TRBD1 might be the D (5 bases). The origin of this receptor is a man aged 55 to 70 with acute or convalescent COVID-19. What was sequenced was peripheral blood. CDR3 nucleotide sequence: TGTGCCAGCTCGCCAACTGACAGCATGGCAACTAATGAAAAACTGTTTTTT. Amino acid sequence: CASSPTDSMATNEKLFF.